This note documents a single TCR beta chain sequence. Its antigen is not known. This entry belongs to a study of chemoradiotherapy in HPV16-positive cancers. Study outcomes and limitations: HPV-responsive T-cell expansion during chemoradiotherapy was linked to improved recurrence-free survival in HPV16-positive patients. Candidate HPV-specific clones and E7-related TCR motifs grew in tumor during treatment. HPV-specific T cells were functionally defined from only two HPV16-positive patients.

TCRdb's copy holds only in-frame clones and misses some; the assay was immunoSEQ multiplex PCR. The data contain roughly 70,000 clones, about 88% of them singletons. The CDR3 is 20 amino acids. V lost 1 base and J lost 1, with 23 bases in between. The V gene's germline CDR1 is SGDLS and CDR2 YYNGEE. The sequenced sample was blood, obtained from a patient who underwent chemoradiotherapy. This clonotype was obtained from a human donor with HPV-associated anogenital cancer. The chain is built from TRBV9 and TRBJ2-2; TRBD1 is a possible D gene (5 bases). The CDR3 nucleotides are TGTGCCAGCAGCGTAAAGCCTTTTTATCTTGTCCAGGGGAACACCGGGGAGCTGTTTTTT. It yields the protein CASSVKPFYLVQGNTGELFF.